This T cell receptor (beta chain) was sequenced for a study of Graves' ophthalmopathy and Graves' hyperthyroidism. Aged 18 to 65, the patients with hyperthyroidism had under 2 months' duration and were newly diagnosed. Physicians reached a diagnosis by relying on clinical symptoms, serum thyroxine, TRAb, thyroid ultrasound and orbital computed tomography. The CDR3 totals 15 residues. Trimming removed 2 bases from V and 2 bases from J, with 13 bases in between. Germline CDR1 is SGHVS and CDR2 is FQNEAQ. This clonotype was seen repeatedly, ten times or more. As the template, RNA transcripts were used to amplify TCR beta CDR3 regions. Amplification began with first-round RT-PCR using HTBI primers, then second-round multiplex PCR was performed. TCRdb analysed the multiplex PCR reads with MiXCR anew, one entry per CDR3 protein. The data show about 370,000 distinct CDR3 sequences, about a sixth seen once.

This chain joins TRBV7-8 and TRBJ2-7, with D possibly matching TRBD2 (6 bases). This receptor was identified in an adult woman with stable Graves' hyperthyroidism. The sequencing input was peripheral blood. CDR3 region: CASSLRLVPAYEQYF. For the CDR3, the DNA is TGTGCCAGCAGCTTACGACTAGTCCCCGCCTACGAGCAGTACTTC.